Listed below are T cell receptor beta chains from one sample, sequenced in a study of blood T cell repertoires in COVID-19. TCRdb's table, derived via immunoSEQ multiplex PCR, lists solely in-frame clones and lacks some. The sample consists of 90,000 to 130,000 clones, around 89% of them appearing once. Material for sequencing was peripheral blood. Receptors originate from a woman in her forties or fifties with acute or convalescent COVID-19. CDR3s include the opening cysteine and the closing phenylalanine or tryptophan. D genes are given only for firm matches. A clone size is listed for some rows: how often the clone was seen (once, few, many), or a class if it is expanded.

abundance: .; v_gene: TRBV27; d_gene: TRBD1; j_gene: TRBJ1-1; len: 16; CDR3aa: CASSLLAGQGVTEAFF; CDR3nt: TGTGCCAGCAGTCTACTAGCGGGACAGGGAGTCACTGAAGCTTTCTTT
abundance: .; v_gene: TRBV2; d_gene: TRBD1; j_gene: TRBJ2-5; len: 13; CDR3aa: CASNRGVQETQYF; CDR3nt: TGTGCCAGCAACAGGGGAGTTCAAGAGACCCAGTACTTC
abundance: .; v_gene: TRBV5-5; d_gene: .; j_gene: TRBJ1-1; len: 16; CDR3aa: CASSREDLRGNTEAFF; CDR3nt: TGTGCCAGCAGCCGAGAGGATCTCAGGGGGAACACTGAAGCTTTCTTT
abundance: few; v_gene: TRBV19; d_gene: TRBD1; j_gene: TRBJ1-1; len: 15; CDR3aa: CASIGTGGMNTEAFF; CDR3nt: TGTGCCAGTATTGGGACAGGGGGCATGAACACTGAAGCTTTCTTT
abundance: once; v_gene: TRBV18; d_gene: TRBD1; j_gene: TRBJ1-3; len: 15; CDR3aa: CASSPQGQAGNTIYF; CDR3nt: TGTGCCAGCTCACCTCAGGGACAGGCTGGAAACACCATATATTTT
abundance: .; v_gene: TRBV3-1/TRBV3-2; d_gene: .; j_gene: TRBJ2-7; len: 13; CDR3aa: CASSPHESYEQYF; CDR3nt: TGTGCCAGCAGCCCACATGAATCCTACGAGCAGTACTTC
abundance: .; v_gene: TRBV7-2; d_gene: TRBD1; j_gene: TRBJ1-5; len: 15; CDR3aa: CASSLTGGSNQPQHF; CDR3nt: TGTGCCAGCAGCTTAACAGGGGGTAGCAATCAGCCCCAGCATTTT
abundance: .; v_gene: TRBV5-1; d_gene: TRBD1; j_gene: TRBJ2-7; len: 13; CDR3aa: CASSSTGPYEQYF; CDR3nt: TGCGCCAGCAGCTCGACAGGGCCCTACGAGCAGTACTTC
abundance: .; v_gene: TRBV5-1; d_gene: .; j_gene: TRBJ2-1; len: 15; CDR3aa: CASSSSGTLGDEQFF; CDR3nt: TGCGCCAGCAGCTCCTCCGGGACTCTGGGCGATGAGCAGTTCTTC
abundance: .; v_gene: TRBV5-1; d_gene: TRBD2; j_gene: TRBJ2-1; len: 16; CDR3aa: CASCVGAGGSYNEQFF; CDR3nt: TGCGCCAGCTGCGTGGGGGCGGGAGGATCCTACAATGAGCAGTTCTTC
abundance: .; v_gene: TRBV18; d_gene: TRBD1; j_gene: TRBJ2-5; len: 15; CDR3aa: CASSATGATAETQYF; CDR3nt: TGTGCCAGCTCAGCCACAGGGGCGACTGCCGAGACCCAGTACTTC
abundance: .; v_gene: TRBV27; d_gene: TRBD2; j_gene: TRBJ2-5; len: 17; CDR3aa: CASSSAFGGRVRETQYF; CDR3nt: TGTGCCAGCAGTTCGGCTTTCGGCGGGAGGGTGCGAGAGACCCAGTACTTC
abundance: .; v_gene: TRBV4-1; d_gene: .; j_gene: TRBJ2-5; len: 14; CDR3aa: CASSQDWTPETQYF; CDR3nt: TGCGCCAGCAGCCAAGATTGGACACCGGAGACCCAGTACTTC
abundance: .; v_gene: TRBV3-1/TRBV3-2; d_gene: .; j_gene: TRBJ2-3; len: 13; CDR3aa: CASSQSRADTQYF; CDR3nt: TGTGCCAGCAGCCAATCCCGGGCAGATACGCAGTATTTT
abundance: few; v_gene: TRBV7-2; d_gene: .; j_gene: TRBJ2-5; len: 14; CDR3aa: CASSKRTSQETQYF; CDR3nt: TGTGCCAGCAGCAAGCGGACGTCCCAAGAGACCCAGTACTTC
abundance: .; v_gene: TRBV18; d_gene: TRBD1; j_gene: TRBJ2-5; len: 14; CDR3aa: CASSPRQGLETQYF; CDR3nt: TGTGCCAGCTCACCAAGACAGGGGCTGGAGACCCAGTACTTC
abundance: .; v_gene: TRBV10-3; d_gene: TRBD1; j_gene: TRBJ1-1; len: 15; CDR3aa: CAISEGGQGVSEAFF; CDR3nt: TGTGCCATCAGTGAGGGGGGACAGGGGGTATCTGAAGCTTTCTTT
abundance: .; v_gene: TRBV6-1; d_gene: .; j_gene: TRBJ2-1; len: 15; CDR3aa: CASSEMEGSYNEQFF; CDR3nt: TGTGCCAGCAGTGAAATGGAGGGCTCCTACAATGAGCAGTTCTTC
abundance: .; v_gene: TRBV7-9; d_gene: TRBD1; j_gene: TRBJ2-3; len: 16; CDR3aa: CASSLGQGDVTDTQYF; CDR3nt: TGTGCCAGCAGCTTGGGACAGGGGGATGTCACAGATACGCAGTATTTT
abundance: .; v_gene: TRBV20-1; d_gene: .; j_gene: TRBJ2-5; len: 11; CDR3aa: CSATRRETQYF; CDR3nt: TGCAGTGCTACCAGGAGGGAGACCCAGTACTTC
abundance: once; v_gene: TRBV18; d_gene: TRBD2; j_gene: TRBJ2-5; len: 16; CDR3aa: CASSPPSGGVQETQYF; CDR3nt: TGTGCCAGCTCACCACCGAGCGGGGGGGTCCAAGAGACCCAGTACTTC
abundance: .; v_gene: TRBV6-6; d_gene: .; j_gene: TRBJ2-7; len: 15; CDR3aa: CASSYPGQKPYEQYF; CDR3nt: TGTGCCAGCAGTTACCCGGGACAAAAACCATACGAGCAGTACTTC